Below, 13 T cell receptor beta chains from the same sample are listed, as sequenced in a study of blood T cell repertoires in COVID-19. The assay was immunoSEQ multiplex PCR, and TCRdb's table has in-frame clones only and misses some. The repertoire holds about 73,000 clones, with about 80% as singletons. Sequences were obtained from peripheral blood. The receptors come from a human donor in a cohort sampled during active COVID-19.

The chain's CDR3 is CASSYRGGTAGNTIYF. CDR3 nucleotides: TGTGCCAGCAGTTACAGAGGAGGGACCGCTGGAAACACCATATATTTT. This sequence joins TRBV6-5 and TRBJ1-3; the D gene is possibly TRBD1 (5 bases). Germline values: CDR1 MNHEY, CDR2 SVGAGI. V was trimmed by 2 bases and J by 2 bases, leaving 13 bases between them. The CDR3 is made up of 16 amino acids.

The chain joins TRBV3-1 (or the pseudogene TRBV3-2) to TRBJ2-6; D unresolved. Trimming stripped 0 bases from V and 3 bases from J, with 3 bases between. CDR1 is LGHDT, CDR2 YNNKEL, per germline (reference sequence). The length of the CDR3 is 14 residues. The CDR3 bases are TGTGCCAGCAGCCAAGACATTGGGGCCAACGTCCTGACTTTC. Its translation: CASSQDIGANVLTF.

The rearrangement uses TRBV27 and TRBJ1-2; the D gene is possibly TRBD1 (6 bases). The V and J ends lost 5 bases and 1 base respectively, with 14 bases between them. Germline CDR1 and CDR2: MNHEY and SMNVEV (reference sequence). This CDR3 region has 15 residues. CDR3 coding DNA: TGTGCCAGCAGTGGGGGCGTGGGGCTTAACTATGGCTACACCTTC. Translating gives CASSGGVGLNYGYTF.

The chain has TRBV19 and TRBJ1-1; D is perhaps TRBD1 (5 bases). In germline, CDR1 is LNHDA, CDR2 SQIVND (reference sequence). Trimming left V 4 bases short and J 0 bases short, with 6 bases between. The CDR3 loop spans 13 amino acids. CDR3 sequence (DNA): TGTGCCAGTAGTACGACAGTGAACACTGAAGCTTTCTTT. Amino acids: CASSTTVNTEAFF. Combining the CDR3 with reference TRBV19 and TRBJ1-1 gives the whole variable domain DGGITQSPKYLFRKEGQNVTLSCEQNLNHDAMYWYRQDPGQGLRLIYYSQIVNDFQKGDIAEGYSVSREKKESFPLTVTSAQKNPTAFYLCASSTTVNTEAFFGQGTRLTVV.

The V and J genes are TRBV4-2 and TRBJ2-2, with TRBD1 identical over 8 bases. CDR3 length: 16 residues. Per the germline V gene, CDR1 is LGHNA and CDR2 is YNFKEQ. V shed 5 bases, J shed 0 bases, and the junction held 5 bases outside the gene matches. The CDR3 DNA reads TGTGCCAGCAGCTCAACAGGGGGAACGAACACCGGGGAGCTGTTTTTT. Its translation: CASSSTGGTNTGELFF.

The chain employs TRBV7-9 and TRBJ2-7; D is undetermined. In germline, CDR1 is SEHNR, CDR2 FQNEAQ (reference sequence). This CDR3 spans 13 amino acids. V was shortened by 1 base and J by 5 bases, with 9 bases between the two germline ends. CDR3 sequence reads: CASSLGQYDEQYF. CDR3 DNA sequence: TGTGCCAGCAGCTTAGGGCAGTACGACGAGCAGTACTTC.

The rearrangement uses TRBV4-3 and TRBJ2-2, with TRBD2 matching 9 bases. The CDR3 contains 17 residues. Losses at the gene ends were 1 base for V and 5 bases for J; bases not matched to a gene: 8. Germline values: CDR1 LGHNA, CDR2 YSLEER. The CDR3 DNA reads as TGCGCCAGCAGCCAAGGACTGGGACTAGCCCGAACCGGGGAGCTGTTTTTT. Its protein is CASSQGLGLARTGELFF.

The rearrangement links TRBV9 to TRBJ2-3, with TRBD2 matching over 9 bases. Germline V gene sequence: CDR1 SGDLS, CDR2 YYNGEE. The CDR3 is made up of 16 amino acids. With V trimmed by 7 bases and J by 5 bases, 14 bases remained unmatched. This chain's CDR3 is CASDRGAGGPGDTQYF. The CDR3 DNA reads TGTGCCAGCGACCGAGGGGCGGGGGGGCCAGGAGATACGCAGTATTTT. The whole variable domain, filled in from reference TRBV9 and TRBJ2-3, reads DSGVTQTPKHLITATGQRVTLRCSPRSGDLSVYWYQQSLDQGLQFLIQYYNGEERAKGNILERFSAQQFPDLHSELNLSSLELGDSALYFCASDRGAGGPGDTQYFGPGTRLTVL.

The chain has TRBV5-6 and TRBJ1-2; the match to TRBD1 covers 7 bases. In germline, CDR1 is SGHDT, CDR2 YYEEEE. V gave up 0 bases and J gave up 4 bases; unmatched junction bases: 0. CDR3 length: 13 amino acids. The CDR3 region has the DNA TGTGCCAGCAGCTTGGACAGGGGCTATGGCTACACCTTC. It codes for CASSLDRGYGYTF.

J is TRBJ1-2 and V is TRBV5-4; 8 nucleotides line up with TRBD1. V trimming: 0 bases; J trimming: 5 bases; junction bases outside the gene matches: 6. This CDR3 is 15 amino acids long. In germline, CDR1 is SGHNT, CDR2 YYREEE (reference sequence). The CDR3 spells CASSLVGQGGYGYTF. CDR3 DNA sequence: TGTGCCAGCAGCTTGGTCGGACAGGGCGGGTATGGCTACACCTTC. Full variable domain (rest looked up from reference TRBV5-4 and TRBJ1-2): ETGVTQSPTHLIKTRGQQVTLRCSSQSGHNTVSWYQQALGQGPQFIFQYYREEENGRGNFPPRFSGLQFPNYSSELNVNALELDDSALYLCASSLVGQGGYGYTFGSGTRLTVV.

This chain connects TRBV13 to TRBJ1-3, with 8 bases that match TRBD1. CDR1 and CDR2 from the germline V gene are PRHDT and FYEKMQ (reference sequence). CDR3 size: 15 residues. V dropped 0 bases and J dropped 2; count of bases not matched to a gene: 0. The DNA of the CDR3 is TGTGCCAGCAGCTTAGGGACAGGGGCTGGAAACACCATATATTTT. Translating it yields CASSLGTGAGNTIYF.

The chain uses TRBV2 and TRBJ2-7; TRBD2 is a possible D gene (5 bases). This CDR3 has 15 amino acids. Per the germline V gene, CDR1 is SNHLY and CDR2 is FYNNEI. V lost 4 bases to trimming and J lost 4 bases, with 17 bases between them. Written as DNA, the CDR3 is TGTGCCAGCAGTGTAGGTGCACCGGGGTTATACGAGCAGTACTTC. It specifies CASSVGAPGLYEQYF.

The chain combines TRBV5-6 with TRBJ1-6, with D unresolved. Deletions cut 5 bases from V and 0 bases from J, with 6 bases between. CDR3 length equals 14 residues. Germline V gene lookup returns CDR1 SGHDT and CDR2 YYEEEE. The CDR3 sequence: CASSLSSYNSPLHF. The CDR3 region has the DNA TGTGCCAGCAGTCTCAGCTCCTATAATTCACCCCTCCACTTT.